These T cell receptor beta chains were read from a single sample in a study of CD8 T cells in ankylosing spondylitis. MiXCR, run by TCRdb on the 5' RACE reads, gives a single entry per CDR3 protein. The sample has approximately 140,000 distinct CDR3 sequences; around 9.7% are singletons. The sample consisted of blood, either unsorted or a sorted T cell fraction (not recorded which). These receptors all stem from a male donor with ankylosing spondylitis or in good health (not recorded which). CDR3s leave out the opening cysteine and the closing phenylalanine or tryptophan. The order of the fields is D gene, J gene, V gene, CDR3 protein. The D gene is left open where the match is weak.

d_call: TRBD2
j_call: TRBJ2-7
v_call: TRBV12-3/TRBV12-4
cdr3_aa: ASRGLAGTYEQY

d_call: TRBD1
j_call: TRBJ2-7
v_call: TRBV20-1
cdr3_aa: SAPGQGVREQY

d_call: -
j_call: TRBJ2-7
v_call: TRBV5-1
cdr3_aa: ASSLAVSYEQY

d_call: -
j_call: TRBJ1-5
v_call: TRBV2
cdr3_aa: ASSGIYSNQPQH

d_call: -
j_call: TRBJ2-5
v_call: TRBV2
cdr3_aa: ASSGIYQETQY

d_call: -
j_call: TRBJ1-1
v_call: TRBV15
cdr3_aa: ATSREEGPRTF

d_call: TRBD2
j_call: TRBJ2-3
v_call: TRBV19
cdr3_aa: ASSPGLAGEADTQY

d_call: TRBD1
j_call: TRBJ2-5
v_call: TRBV11-2
cdr3_aa: ASSSRTGVQETQY

d_call: TRBD2
j_call: TRBJ2-1
v_call: TRBV4-3
cdr3_aa: ASSQDLTSGYNEQF

d_call: TRBD1
j_call: TRBJ2-7
v_call: TRBV7-2
cdr3_aa: ASSLSTGGFYEQY

d_call: -
j_call: TRBJ1-1
v_call: TRBV25-1
cdr3_aa: ASTGKGPMLNTEAF

d_call: -
j_call: TRBJ1-1
v_call: TRBV7-9
cdr3_aa: ASSLAPVGRQNTEAF

d_call: -
j_call: TRBJ2-1
v_call: TRBV29-1
cdr3_aa: SVEGRGPNYNEQF

d_call: TRBD1
j_call: TRBJ2-7
v_call: TRBV20-1
cdr3_aa: SARGSDRRSSYEQY

d_call: -
j_call: TRBJ2-1
v_call: TRBV11-1
cdr3_aa: ASSLTQRRDNEQF

d_call: TRBD2
j_call: TRBJ2-1
v_call: TRBV29-1
cdr3_aa: SVEGSEAGADEQF

d_call: TRBD1
j_call: TRBJ2-1
v_call: TRBV13
cdr3_aa: ASSPRTGSYNEQF

d_call: -
j_call: TRBJ2-1
v_call: TRBV7-6
cdr3_aa: ASSPGLEGSEQF

d_call: TRBD2
j_call: TRBJ2-1
v_call: TRBV20-1
cdr3_aa: SASDSIAGVYEQF

d_call: -
j_call: TRBJ2-3
v_call: TRBV7-6
cdr3_aa: ASSFASLVTDTQY

d_call: TRBD2
j_call: TRBJ2-7
v_call: TRBV4-2
cdr3_aa: ASSQDLSSGYEQY

d_call: -
j_call: TRBJ2-4
v_call: TRBV7-2
cdr3_aa: ASSFRGAKNIQY

d_call: -
j_call: TRBJ1-4
v_call: TRBV29-1
cdr3_aa: SVGPGGAREKLF

d_call: TRBD1
j_call: TRBJ2-2
v_call: TRBV11-1
cdr3_aa: ASSQGQGNTGELF

d_call: TRBD1
j_call: TRBJ2-5
v_call: TRBV9
cdr3_aa: ASSAQGKGETQY

d_call: -
j_call: TRBJ2-2
v_call: TRBV10-3
cdr3_aa: AISDIGGTGELF

d_call: TRBD2
j_call: TRBJ2-1
v_call: TRBV7-2
cdr3_aa: ASSLVAGVGGNEQF

d_call: -
j_call: TRBJ1-5
v_call: TRBV20-1
cdr3_aa: SARAGFQPQH

d_call: -
j_call: TRBJ1-1
v_call: TRBV7-9
cdr3_aa: ASSGRGGTEAF

d_call: -
j_call: TRBJ2-7
v_call: TRBV29-1
cdr3_aa: SVWVLGSYEQY

d_call: -
j_call: TRBJ2-1
v_call: TRBV7-8
cdr3_aa: ASFKKDNEQF

d_call: TRBD1
j_call: TRBJ1-6
v_call: TRBV20-1
cdr3_aa: SARTLQGARAPLH

d_call: TRBD1
j_call: TRBJ1-2
v_call: TRBV4-3
cdr3_aa: ASRPTGRGGYGYT

d_call: -
j_call: TRBJ2-7
v_call: TRBV28
cdr3_aa: ASSPLDTADEQY

d_call: -
j_call: TRBJ1-2
v_call: TRBV18
cdr3_aa: ASSTTGDYGYT

d_call: TRBD2
j_call: TRBJ2-5
v_call: TRBV5-6
cdr3_aa: ASSFVLAGMETQY

d_call: TRBD1
j_call: TRBJ2-3
v_call: TRBV20-1
cdr3_aa: SAGDRLTDTQY

d_call: -
j_call: TRBJ1-2
v_call: TRBV11-2
cdr3_aa: ASSLAPEIVGYT

d_call: -
j_call: TRBJ2-7
v_call: TRBV5-1
cdr3_aa: ASSLEGGSYEQY

d_call: TRBD2
j_call: TRBJ2-7
v_call: TRBV9
cdr3_aa: ASSPSGTSGASVN

d_call: TRBD2
j_call: TRBJ2-1
v_call: TRBV7-9
cdr3_aa: ASSPGAGGSYNEQF

d_call: TRBD2
j_call: TRBJ2-7
v_call: TRBV12-3/TRBV12-4
cdr3_aa: ASSPRAGAEQY

d_call: -
j_call: TRBJ2-3
v_call: TRBV6-1
cdr3_aa: ASNKEYTGRSTDTQY

d_call: -
j_call: TRBJ2-2
v_call: TRBV5-6
cdr3_aa: ASSLGPLGELF

d_call: -
j_call: TRBJ2-7
v_call: TRBV5-1
cdr3_aa: ASSLGANSYEQY

d_call: TRBD1
j_call: TRBJ1-4
v_call: TRBV12-3/TRBV12-4
cdr3_aa: ASSPGQAYNEKLF

d_call: TRBD2
j_call: TRBJ2-7
v_call: TRBV7-2
cdr3_aa: ASSSIAGYSHEQY

d_call: -
j_call: TRBJ1-1
v_call: TRBV7-6
cdr3_aa: ASSLDSYTEAF

d_call: TRBD1
j_call: TRBJ1-5
v_call: TRBV20-1
cdr3_aa: SARVGTGGSQPQH

d_call: TRBD1
j_call: TRBJ2-1
v_call: TRBV7-9
cdr3_aa: ASSPGQVIYNEQF

d_call: -
j_call: TRBJ2-3
v_call: TRBV7-6
cdr3_aa: ASSFRGTQY

d_call: -
j_call: TRBJ1-2
v_call: TRBV12-3/TRBV12-4
cdr3_aa: ASSSGVEGYT

d_call: -
j_call: TRBJ2-2
v_call: TRBV11-2
cdr3_aa: ASSLDRWAEASENTGELF

d_call: TRBD2
j_call: TRBJ2-6
v_call: TRBV12-3/TRBV12-4
cdr3_aa: ASSFSGSSGANVLT

d_call: -
j_call: TRBJ2-7
v_call: TRBV7-9
cdr3_aa: ASSYNYEQY

d_call: -
j_call: TRBJ1-4
v_call: TRBV5-1
cdr3_aa: ASSLAGARDEKLF

d_call: -
j_call: TRBJ2-3
v_call: TRBV6-2/TRBV6-3
cdr3_aa: ASSYPGTSRHTQY